Included here is one TCR beta chain sequence, with context. Its cognate antigen has yet to be identified. No qualities accompany the bases; no much larger clone lies one base away. CDR1 and CDR2 (KGHDR, SFDVKD) derive from the germline V gene. CDR3 length: 16 amino acids, cysteine to phenylalanine. The kept DNA is CDR3 alone, 48 bases in frame from the first base. Unmatched junction bases come to 8, with V trimmed by 7 bases and J by 4 bases. TCRbeta CDR3 regions were amplified from genomic DNA using the immunoSEQ Assay, a bias-controlled multiplex PCR. In the paper's pipeline: Nucleated cell counts per sample were estimated from amplification of reference gene primers within the assay. To quantify the absolute abundance of each unique TCRbeta CDR3 rearrangement, sequence reads were collapsed and filtered. Productive Simpson clonality was computed per sample as the square root of Simpson's diversity index over productive rearrangements. Not all clones reach the TCRdb copy of this immuneACCESS table, which keeps in-frame sequences only. Checked studies attribute under half of the gap to unresolved V genes and leave the rest unexplained. V and J calls plus clone size are reproduced from that table; the DNA served to infer D and trimming. A total of 300,000 to 350,000 clones appear in this sample, about 90% of them only once. The ten top clones hold approximately 4.5% of the sample.

The data originate from a study of blood T cell repertoires in COVID-19 (dated by TCRdb to 2020 to 2021). As for the study more broadly: Samples from collaborators originated in the United States, Italy and Spain and spanned both the acute and convalescent phases of COVID-19. The material from the prospective study consisted of cDNA or gDNA derived from T cells, B-cell-depleted T cells, or PBMCs. The dataset comprised deeply sampled blood TCRbeta repertoires from subjects exposed to, actively infected with, or recovered from COVID-19. The repertoires were released in a freely available public database intended as a resource for research on the immune response to SARS-CoV-2. Samples were obtained from the ongoing ImmuneRACE study (first 160 participants) and from 950 to 1,500 subjects provided by 6 global collaborators. Nearly every sample came with metadata listing a de-identified subject ID, COVID-19 status, age in years and sex. HLA class I and class II types, where available, came from metadata supplied by the sample provider rather than from assay-based typing.

In the prospective study, participants were 18 to 89 years old, resided in about two dozen geographic areas of the United States, and were enrolled through a virtual design. Cohort assignment in the prospective study relied on participant-reported clinical history from a screening survey and a study questionnaire. In the prospective study, mobile phlebotomists collected whole blood, serum and a nasopharyngeal or oropharyngeal swab from each participant. Over an approximately 2-month period, participants in the prospective study had the option of providing additional blood draws and questionnaires. Before DNA extraction, blood samples from the prospective study were shipped at room temperature or frozen. What the authors observed across the whole study: Clinical and demographic metadata were provided uncurated, with the amount varying by source and participant.

The TCR sequence derives from a woman aged 18-29 years with acute COVID-19. The sequence joins TRBV24-1 to TRBJ2-1, with 11 central nucleotides matching TRBD2. Sequences were obtained from PBMCs or T cells enriched from blood (not recorded which). CDR3 sequence: CATSGTSGGRYNEQFF. The DNA sequence follows: TGTGCCACCAGCGGGACTAGCGGAGGCCGTTACAATGAGCAGTTCTTC.